The 15 T cell receptor beta chains below come from one sample, sequenced in a study of OX40 agonist ivuxolimab in advanced cancers. TCRdb's copy holds only in-frame clones and misses some; the assay was immunoSEQ multiplex PCR. The sample holds more than 35,000 clones; about 80% are singletons and the top ten take approximately 9.8%. This material consisted of CD4+ or CD8+ T cells sorted from blood, taken in a trial of the OX40 agonist ivuxolimab. The receptors were sampled from an adult with an advanced solid tumor such as melanoma, head and neck, liver or kidney cancer.

The V and J genes are TRBV6-1 and TRBJ2-3, with D perhaps given as TRBD1 or TRBD2 (5 bases each). Trimming took 4 bases from V and 0 from J, leaving 23 bases between them. The germline gives CDR1 MNHNS, CDR2 SASEGT. There are 19 residues in the CDR3. CDR3 in DNA: TGTGCCAGCAGTGGTTCGGGGCCAGGGCAGTCCCCTAGCACAGATACGCAGTATTTT. Residues: CASSGSGPGQSPSTDTQYF.

The chain carries TRBV18 and TRBJ2-5, with 9 bases lining up with TRBD2. The J call may be incorrect, as the DNA end agrees better with TRBJ2-7. CDR3 size: 17 residues. Germline loops: CDR1 KGHSH, CDR2 LQKENI. Here the CDR3 reads CASSPPGVAGDKYEQYF. The CDR3 DNA reads TGTGCCAGCTCACCTCCGGGGGTAGCGGGGGATAAATACGAGCAGTACTTC.

This clone was counted a single time. This chain links TRBV30 with TRBJ1-5, with a weak D call TRBD1 (6 bases). The V end lost 0 bases, the J end lost 7 bases, and 13 bases lay between the germline ends. This CDR3 has 14 residues. The V gene's germline CDR1 is GTSNPN and CDR2 SVGIG (reference sequence). In DNA form, the CDR3 reads TGTGCCTGGAGTGTAGGCAGGGGCGACCAGCCCCAGCATTTT. Translation: CAWSVGRGDQPQHF.

A few counts support this clone. This chain links TRBV7-6 with TRBJ2-7, with 12 bases identical to TRBD2. V shed 5 bases, J shed 2 bases, and the junction held 4 bases outside the gene matches. This CDR3 spans 15 amino acids. Germline lookup yields CDR1 SGHVS and CDR2 FNYEAQ. This chain's CDR3 is CASSGRLAGAYEQYF. The CDR3, as DNA: TGTGCCAGCAGCGGCAGACTAGCGGGGGCCTACGAGCAGTACTTC.

The rearrangement joins TRBV9 to TRBJ1-2, with D possibly matching TRBD1 (5 bases). Germline V lookup: CDR1 SGDLS, CDR2 YYNGEE. The CDR3 runs 13 residues. Deletions cut 4 bases from V and 4 bases from J, with 11 bases between. The CDR3 spells CASSLGPLYGYTF. The CDR3 DNA reads TGTGCCAGCAGCCTGGGACCGCTCTATGGCTACACCTTC.

This sequence joins TRBV5-4 and TRBJ1-6; D is unresolved. Trimming stripped 5 bases from V and 10 bases from J, with 19 bases between. Germline V gene data show CDR1 as SGHNT and CDR2 as YYREEE (reference sequence). This CDR3 is built from 15 residues. In nucleotides, the CDR3 is TGTGCCAGCAGTCGGAAAAGGGATTCAGGCTCACCCCTCCACTTT. Amino acid sequence: CASSRKRDSGSPLHF.

This chain links TRBV7-9 with TRBJ2-7; TRBD1 aligns across 7 bases. The junction had 4 bases not matched to a gene; V was cut back by 5 bases and J by 3 bases. Germline V gene lookup returns CDR1 SEHNR and CDR2 FQNEAQ (reference sequence). This CDR3 has 13 amino acids. CDR3 sequence: CASSQGQVYEQYF. CDR3 nucleotides: TGTGCCAGCAGCCAAGGACAGGTCTACGAGCAGTACTTC.

In this sample, this clone turned up a few times. The CDR3: CASSLIRGTGELFF. CDR3 nucleotides: TGCGCCAGCAGCTTAATAAGGGGCACCGGGGAGCTGTTTTTT. V and J are TRBV5-1 and TRBJ2-2; tentative D call: TRBD1 (5 bases). V was shortened by 2 bases and J by 4 bases, with 9 bases between the two germline ends. Germline V gene lookup returns CDR1 SGHRS and CDR2 YFSETQ. The CDR3 has 14 residues.

The CDR3 protein is CASSKGAGYEQYF. The CDR3 bases are TGTGCCAGCAGTAAGGGGGCTGGGTACGAGCAGTACTTC. The chain couples TRBV6-1 to TRBJ2-7, with TRBD1 matching 7 bases. Germline CDR1 and CDR2: MNHNS and SASEGT. Losses at the gene ends were 5 bases for V and 4 bases for J; bases not matched to a gene: 5. This CDR3 contains 13 residues.

V and J are TRBV10-1 and TRBJ2-1; 11 positions match TRBD2. J gave up 8 bases and V 4 bases, and 7 bases lay outside the gene matches. CDR1 is WNHNN and CDR2 is SYGVQD in the germline V gene (reference sequence). This CDR3 has 15 residues. CDR3 DNA sequence: TGCGCCAGCAGTGCCATACTAGCGGGGGTCGATGAGCAGTTCTTC. Translating gives CASSAILAGVDEQFF.

The chain couples TRBV5-1 to TRBJ2-1; TRBD1 agrees at 10 bases. V lost 0 bases to trimming and J lost 9 bases; unmatched junction nucleotides: 3. This CDR3 comprises 14 residues. Germline CDR1 reads SGHRS; CDR2 reads YFSETQ. CDR3 in amino acids: CASSLETGGSEQFF. As DNA, the CDR3 is TGCGCCAGCAGCTTGGAGACAGGGGGCAGTGAGCAGTTCTTC.

The chain couples TRBV5-1 to TRBJ2-7, with D unresolved. The CDR3 spans 12 residues. Per the germline V gene, CDR1 is SGHRS and CDR2 is YFSETQ. Trimming shortened V by 3 bases and J by 0 bases, and 4 bases separated the two germline ends. CDR3 DNA sequence: TGCGCCAGCAGCTCAAGCTCCTACGAGCAGTACTTC. The encoded protein is CASSSSSYEQYF.

The V gene is TRBV15, the J gene TRBJ2-5; 8 nucleotides line up with TRBD2. The CDR3 extends over 14 amino acids. Trimming removed 3 bases from V and 4 bases from J; junction bases left unmatched: 4. Germline assignment: CDR1 LNHNV and CDR2 YYDKDF (reference sequence). CDR3 DNA: TGTGCCACCAGCAGGGGACTAGGAGGAGAGACCCAGTACTTC. It specifies CATSRGLGGETQYF. The full variable domain, rest sourced from reference TRBV15 and TRBJ2-5, is DAMVIQNPRYQVTQFGKPVTLSCSQTLNHNVMYWYQQKSSQAPKLLFHYYDKDFNNEADTPDNFQSRRPNTSFCFLDIRSPGLGDTAMYLCATSRGLGGETQYFGPGTRLLVL.

The chain uses TRBV6-1 and TRBJ2-3, with TRBD1 as a possible D gene (6 bases). Germline-derived CDR1 and CDR2 are MNHNS and SASEGT. V was clipped by 1 base and J by 3 bases, with 14 bases between them. This CDR3 comprises 16 residues. The CDR3 loop is CASSEGTARPTDTQYF. The CDR3 nucleotides are TGTGCCAGCAGTGAAGGGACAGCTAGACCAACAGATACGCAGTATTTT.

The rearrangement links TRBV6-4 to TRBJ2-3; D assignment may be TRBD1 or TRBD2 (6 bases each). Trimming cost V 3 bases and J 2 bases, with 15 bases left between them. The CDR3 contains 16 residues. Germline V gene sequence: CDR1 MRHNA, CDR2 SNTAGT. CDR3 in amino acids: CASSELWGAPTDTQYF. In DNA, the CDR3 is TGTGCCAGCAGTGAATTGTGGGGGGCGCCCACAGATACGCAGTATTTT.